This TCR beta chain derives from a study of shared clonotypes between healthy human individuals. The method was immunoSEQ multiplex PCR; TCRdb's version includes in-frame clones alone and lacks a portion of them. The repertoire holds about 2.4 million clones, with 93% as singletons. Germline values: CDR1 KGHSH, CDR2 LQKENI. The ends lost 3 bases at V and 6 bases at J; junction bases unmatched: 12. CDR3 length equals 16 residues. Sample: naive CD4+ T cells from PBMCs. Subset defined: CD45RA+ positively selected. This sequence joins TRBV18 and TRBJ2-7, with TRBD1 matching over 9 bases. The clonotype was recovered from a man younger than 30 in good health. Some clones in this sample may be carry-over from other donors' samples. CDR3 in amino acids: CASSPQWTGEGSEQYF. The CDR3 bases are TGTGCCAGCTCACCTCAGTGGACAGGGGAGGGCTCCGAGCAGTACTTC.